Below, 26 T cell receptor beta chains from the same sample are listed, as sequenced in a study of cytomegalovirus exposure and HLA in healthy donors. The PCR employed 60 Vbeta primers together with 13 Jbeta primers. TCRdb keeps only in-frame clones here, not all; method: immunoSEQ multiplex PCR. The sample totals about 75,000 clones. Material for sequencing was PBMCs. All receptors come from a man aged 35-49 years in good health and CMV-seronegative.

The rearrangement uses TRBV4-2 and TRBJ2-1; 9 positions match TRBD2. Germline loops: CDR1 LGHNA, CDR2 YNFKEQ. The length of the CDR3 is 16 residues. Germline trimming cut 0 bases from V and 8 bases from J; bases unmatched to any gene: 8. CDR3 amino acids: CASSQEWRGGSDEQFF. The CDR3 nucleotides read TGTGCCAGCAGCCAAGAATGGCGGGGGGGCAGCGATGAGCAGTTCTTC.

The chain joins TRBV28 to TRBJ2-2, with 11 bases that match TRBD1. Germline CDR1 and CDR2: MDHEN and SYDVKM. With 3 bases clipped from V and 6 bases from J, the junction kept 3 bases outside the gene matches. The CDR3 extends over 15 amino acids. CDR3 loop: CASSFRTGGSGELFF. The CDR3 bases are TGTGCCAGCAGTTTCCGGACAGGGGGCTCCGGGGAGCTGTTTTTT.

This chain connects TRBV30 to TRBJ1-6; 10 bases are a match to TRBD1. This CDR3 has 16 residues. The germline CDR1 and CDR2 sequences are GTSNPN and SVGIG (reference sequence). Germline trimming cut 5 bases from V and 1 base from J; bases unmatched to any gene: 5. The CDR3 bases are TGTGCCTGGGAGGGACAGGGGAGGTCCTATAATTCACCCCTCCACTTT. Its protein is CAWEGQGRSYNSPLHF.

This chain uses TRBV7-9 with TRBJ1-1; 8 bases fit TRBD1. The CDR3 has 15 amino acids. Germline trimming cut 5 bases from V and 0 bases from J; bases unmatched to any gene: 5. Germline assignment: CDR1 SEHNR and CDR2 FQNEAQ (reference sequence). CDR3 protein: CASSPQGGLNTEAFF. DNA of the CDR3: TGTGCCAGCAGCCCACAGGGGGGGCTGAACACTGAAGCTTTCTTT.

The rearrangement joins TRBV4-1 to TRBJ2-1; tentative D call: TRBD1 (6 bases). V dropped 5 bases and J dropped 6 bases, with 29 bases sitting between them. The CDR3 is 19 residues long. Germline V gene lookup returns CDR1 MGHRA and CDR2 YSYEKL. CDR3 in DNA: TGCGCCAGCAGCTACAGGACAGCTCCCCTTCCCAAGCCCCGCAATGAGCAGTTCTTC. Amino acids: CASSYRTAPLPKPRNEQFF.

This chain links TRBV6-1 with TRBJ2-3; a weak D match, TRBD1 (5 bases). The CDR3 has 16 amino acids. V was clipped by 4 bases and J by 0 bases, with 14 bases between them. Per the germline V gene, CDR1 is MNHNS and CDR2 is SASEGT. The CDR3 nucleotides read TGTGCCAGCAGTGGAGAGCACAGGATAAGCACAGATACGCAGTATTTT. It codes for CASSGEHRISTDTQYF.

This chain joins TRBV29-1 and TRBJ2-7; 10 bases match TRBD1. The V segment lost 1 base and the J segment 3 bases; nucleotides outside the gene matches: 6. Per the germline V gene, CDR1 is SQVTM and CDR2 is ANQGSEA. There are 15 residues in the CDR3. CDR3 amino acids: CSVEGVDRGYYEQYF. The CDR3 nucleotides read TGCAGCGTTGAAGGGGTGGACAGGGGGTACTACGAGCAGTACTTC.

The chain employs TRBV5-1 and TRBJ1-1; a weak D match, TRBD1 (5 bases). This CDR3 contains 15 residues. Trimming removed 1 base at V and 3 bases at J, with 13 bases between. The germline V gene encodes CDR1 SGHRS and CDR2 YFSETQ. Here the CDR3 reads CASSLSGASDTEAFF. The CDR3 coding sequence is TGCGCCAGCAGCTTGAGCGGGGCGTCGGACACTGAAGCTTTCTTT.

The J gene is TRBJ2-5, the V gene TRBV5-4, with D tentatively TRBD1 (6 bases). Trimming left V 4 bases short and J 2 bases short, with 12 bases between. Germline assignment: CDR1 SGHNT and CDR2 YYREEE (reference sequence). There are 14 residues in the CDR3. The CDR3 here is CASSLQGAQETQYF. For the CDR3, the DNA is TGTGCCAGCAGCCTACAGGGTGCACAAGAGACCCAGTACTTC.

The chain couples TRBV25-1 to TRBJ1-5; D is perhaps TRBD1 (6 bases). V was trimmed by 3 bases and J by 4 bases, leaving 10 bases between them. This CDR3 region has 14 residues. Germline V gene sequence: CDR1 MGHDK, CDR2 SYGVNS. This chain's CDR3 is CASSDRQENQPQHF. CDR3 coding DNA: TGTGCCAGCAGTGATCGACAGGAGAATCAGCCCCAGCATTTT.

CDR3 sequence reads: CASSPRTSGGTVEQFF. For the CDR3, the DNA is TGTGCCAGCAGCCCGCGAACTAGCGGGGGGACAGTTGAGCAGTTCTTC. J is TRBJ2-1 and V is TRBV7-2; 12 bases match TRBD2. Germline V gives CDR1 SGHTA, CDR2 FQGNSA. With V trimmed by 5 bases and J by 9 bases, 11 bases remained unmatched. The CDR3 spans 16 residues. Supplemented by reference TRBV7-2 and TRBJ2-1, the full variable domain reads GAGVSQSPSNKVTEKGKDVELRCDPISGHTALYWYRQSLGQGLEFLIYFQGNSAPDKSGLPSDRFSAERTGGSVSTLTIQRTQQEDSAVYLCASSPRTSGGTVEQFFGPGTRLTVL.

The chain joins TRBV27 to TRBJ1-1; D is unclear. Trimming took 2 bases from V and 4 from J, leaving 8 bases between them. CDR1 is MNHEY and CDR2 is SMNVEV in the germline V gene (reference sequence). This CDR3 region has 13 residues. CDR3 amino acids: CASSLIGSTEAFF. Here the CDR3 DNA reads TGTGCCAGCAGTTTAATCGGGTCCACTGAAGCTTTCTTT.

The chain has TRBV6-1 and TRBJ1-2; a weak D match, TRBD1 (5 bases). V was trimmed by 2 bases and J by 4 bases, leaving 17 bases between them. Germline lookup yields CDR1 MNHNS and CDR2 SASEGT. This CDR3 comprises 16 residues. CDR3 in DNA: TGTGCCAGCAGTGAACTATCCTCGACAGACCTCTATGGCTACACCTTC. It translates to CASSELSSTDLYGYTF.

The chain carries TRBV29-1 and TRBJ2-3, with 8 bases that match TRBD2. J was trimmed by 9 bases and V by 1 base; bases with no gene match: 6. The germline V gene encodes CDR1 SQVTM and CDR2 ANQGSEA. The CDR3 has 13 residues. This CDR3 reads CSVEGVAGNTQYF. The CDR3 nucleotides are TGCAGCGTTGAAGGGGTAGCGGGAAACACGCAGTATTTT.

The genes are TRBV15 and TRBJ2-1; 14 bases map to TRBD2. J gave up 3 bases and V 5 bases, and 9 bases lay outside the gene matches. Germline V lookup: CDR1 LNHNV, CDR2 YYDKDF (reference sequence). This CDR3 is 18 amino acids long. The CDR3 DNA reads as TGTGCCACCAGCGTCGGGACTAGCGGGGGAGTTTACTACAATGAGCAGTTCTTC. Translating gives CATSVGTSGGVYYNEQFF. The full variable domain, completed using reference TRBV15 and TRBJ2-1, is DAMVIQNPRYQVTQFGKPVTLSCSQTLNHNVMYWYQQKSSQAPKLLFHYYDKDFNNEADTPDNFQSRRPNTSFCFLDIRSPGLGDTAMYLCATSVGTSGGVYYNEQFFGPGTRLTVL.

This sequence joins TRBV13 and TRBJ2-1; 9 bases map to TRBD2. Losses at the gene ends were 5 bases for V and 3 bases for J; bases not matched to a gene: 8. CDR3 length: 16 amino acids. CDR1 is PRHDT and CDR2 is FYEKMQ in the germline V gene (reference sequence). The CDR3 loop reads CASSDAQRGDYNEQFF. The CDR3 nucleotides are TGTGCCAGCAGCGACGCCCAGCGGGGGGACTACAATGAGCAGTTCTTC.

The V gene is TRBV5-1, the J gene TRBJ2-7, with TRBD1 matching over 11 bases. The CDR3 is 17 amino acids. V dropped 4 bases and J dropped 3; count of bases not matched to a gene: 12. CDR1 is SGHRS, CDR2 YFSETQ, per germline. The DNA of the CDR3 is TGCGCCAGCAGCCCATGGACAGGGGGCGCCAGCGGCTACGAGCAGTACTTC. Encoded protein: CASSPWTGGASGYEQYF.

The rearrangement uses TRBV27 and TRBJ1-1, with 7 bases aligning to TRBD1. Germline V lookup: CDR1 MNHEY, CDR2 SMNVEV (reference sequence). The V gene end was trimmed by 7 bases and the J gene end by 0 bases; junction bases not matched to a gene: 5. The CDR3 length is 14 residues. The CDR3 region has the DNA TGTGCCAGCATTAGGACAGGAGTGAACACTGAAGCTTTCTTT. Translation gives CASIRTGVNTEAFF.

The chain has TRBV18 and TRBJ1-2, with 7 bases aligning to TRBD1. After removal of 3 bases from V and 4 bases from J, the junction contained 8 bases not matched to a gene. The CDR3 spans 15 residues. Germline CDR1 KGHSH, CDR2 LQKENI. The DNA of the CDR3 is TGTGCCAGCTCACCCGGACAGGAAGGCCCCTATGGCTACACCTTC. Translated: CASSPGQEGPYGYTF.

The rearrangement joins TRBV6-4 to TRBJ2-3; 13 bases fit TRBD2. Per the germline V gene, CDR1 is MRHNA and CDR2 is SNTAGT. The CDR3 contains 15 residues. V gave up 5 bases and J gave up 2 bases; unmatched junction bases: 1. CDR3 in amino acids: CASSTSGGATDTQYF. CDR3 DNA sequence: TGTGCCAGCAGTACTAGCGGGGGGGCCACAGATACGCAGTATTTT.

The J gene is TRBJ1-2, the V gene TRBV6-4; the match to TRBD1 covers 9 bases. Germline CDR1 MRHNA, CDR2 SNTAGT. CDR3 length equals 18 residues. J gave up 3 bases and V 0 bases, and 11 bases lay outside the gene matches. Written as DNA, the CDR3 is TGTGCCAGCAGTGACTCAGGAGGTATGGGACAGGGATACTATGGCTACACCTTC. Its translation: CASSDSGGMGQGYYGYTF.

CDR3 sequence reads: CASRPRGQSDYEQYF. The CDR3 DNA reads TGTGCCAGTAGGCCCCGGGGACAGTCAGACTACGAGCAGTACTTC. J is TRBJ2-7 and V is TRBV19; 7 nucleotides agree with TRBD1. The J segment lost 3 bases and the V segment lost 6 bases, leaving 11 bases of the junction unmatched. Germline V CDR1 and CDR2: LNHDA, SQIVND (reference sequence). The CDR3 is made up of 15 amino acids. Variable domain in full (rest from reference TRBV19 and TRBJ2-7): DGGITQSPKYLFRKEGQNVTLSCEQNLNHDAMYWYRQDPGQGLRLIYYSQIVNDFQKGDIAEGYSVSREKKESFPLTVTSAQKNPTAFYLCASRPRGQSDYEQYFGPGTRLTVT.

V is TRBV11-1 and J is TRBJ2-2; 9 bases align to TRBD1. Trimming cost V 5 bases and J 3 bases; bases outside gene matches: 4. The CDR3 consists of 15 residues. The germline V gene encodes CDR1 SGHAT and CDR2 FQDESV (reference sequence). DNA for the CDR3: TGTGCCAGCAGCCCCAGACAGGGGGACACCGGGGAGCTGTTTTTT. Protein sequence: CASSPRQGDTGELFF.

The J gene is TRBJ2-6, the V gene TRBV7-9, with 7 bases fitting TRBD2. The junction had 6 bases not matched to a gene; V was cut back by 1 base and J by 0 bases. Germline CDR1 is SEHNR and CDR2 is FQNEAQ (reference sequence). The CDR3 sequence is 18 residues long. The CDR3 is CASSLVLGGNSGANVLTF. CDR3 bases: TGTGCCAGCAGCTTAGTTTTGGGGGGGAACTCTGGGGCCAACGTCCTGACTTTC.

CDR3 protein: CASSSGEAVGTDTQYF. CDR3 bases: TGCGCCAGCAGCTCCGGGGAAGCGGTTGGCACAGATACGCAGTATTTT. J is TRBJ2-3 and V is TRBV5-1; a possible D gene is TRBD2 (5 bases). The CDR3 has 16 residues. Trimming took off 3 bases at V and 1 base at J, with 15 bases between the two ends. The V gene's germline CDR1 is SGHRS and CDR2 YFSETQ.

This chain joins TRBV6-1 and TRBJ1-5; D possibly corresponds to TRBD1 (6 bases). Germline CDR1 reads MNHNS; CDR2 reads SASEGT. The CDR3 length is 16 residues. Trimming took 2 bases from V and 6 from J, leaving 17 bases between them. Here the CDR3 DNA reads TGTGCCAGCAGTGAATCGCGGGGGCTGATGGGTCAGCCCCAGCATTTT. This encodes CASSESRGLMGQPQHF.